Each of the 32 T cell receptor beta chains below was sequenced from the same sample in a study of T cell responses to AZD1222 COVID-19 vaccine. Clones were read by immunoSEQ multiplex PCR, and TCRdb kept only the in-frame ones, dropping some. This sample has 25,000 to 35,000 clones; 91% occur once, and the top ten carry around 45%. The material was peripheral blood, obtained on day 0 of AZD1222 vaccination. Receptor source: an adult in good health.

This sequence joins TRBV9 and TRBJ2-7; D is unresolved. Germline CDR1 reads SGDLS; CDR2 reads YYNGEE. This CDR3 is built from 14 residues. V lost 0 bases, J lost 3 bases, and 10 bases lay in between. CDR3 loop: CASSVGQTNYEQYF. CDR3 in DNA: TGTGCCAGCAGCGTAGGCCAGACAAACTACGAGCAGTACTTC.

This clone occurred once. The V call is TRBV2, the J call TRBJ2-5, with unresolved D. With 3 bases removed from V and 4 bases from J, the gap between germline ends came to 12 bases. The germline V gene encodes CDR1 SNHLY and CDR2 FYNNEI. This CDR3 is built from 14 residues. CDR3 amino acids: CASSDHPTGETQYF. CDR3 bases: TGTGCCAGCAGTGACCACCCAACGGGAGAGACCCAGTACTTC.

The V gene is TRBV9, the J gene TRBJ1-6, with TRBD1 matching over 7 bases. This CDR3 has 18 residues. Germline V gene sequence: CDR1 SGDLS, CDR2 YYNGEE. V shed 4 bases and J 1 base; nucleotides not matched to a gene: 11. CDR3 in amino acids: CASSPRQGPGSYNSPLHF. CDR3 DNA sequence: TGTGCCAGCAGCCCCCGACAGGGACCAGGGTCCTATAATTCACCCCTCCACTTT.

This clone was seen only once. This chain links TRBV5-4 with TRBJ1-3; unclear D gene. Deletions cut 5 bases from V and 1 base from J, with 10 bases between. The CDR3 runs 14 residues. Germline V gene lookup returns CDR1 SGHNT and CDR2 YYREEE (reference sequence). The CDR3 loop reads CASSSPGSGNTIYF. The CDR3 bases are TGTGCCAGCAGTTCTCCGGGTTCTGGAAACACCATATATTTT. Variable domain in full (rest from reference TRBV5-4 and TRBJ1-3): ETGVTQSPTHLIKTRGQQVTLRCSSQSGHNTVSWYQQALGQGPQFIFQYYREEENGRGNFPPRFSGLQFPNYSSELNVNALELDDSALYLCASSSPGSGNTIYFGEGSWLTVV.

The genes are TRBV30 and TRBJ2-6; 8 nucleotides match TRBD1. Germline CDR1 reads GTSNPN; CDR2 reads SVGIG (reference sequence). CDR3 length: 20 residues. The V segment lost 0 bases and the J segment 0 bases; nucleotides outside the gene matches: 13. The CDR3 DNA sequence: TGTGCCTGGAGTGTACGTGGGGTCCAGGGGGCGAGCTCTGGGGCCAACGTCCTGACTTTC. It codes for CAWSVRGVQGASSGANVLTF.

V is TRBV12-3 or TRBV12-4 and J is TRBJ1-1; no clear D. The V and J ends lost 3 bases and 0 bases respectively, with 2 bases between them. This CDR3 is 12 amino acids long. The CDR3 nucleotides are TGTGCCAGCAGTTTTGTGAACACTGAAGCTTTCTTT. Its protein is CASSFVNTEAFF.

The chain recombines TRBV5-1 with TRBJ2-7; 11 nucleotides agree with TRBD1. The germline gives CDR1 SGHRS, CDR2 YFSETQ. The CDR3 covers 14 residues. V trimming: 4 bases; J trimming: 7 bases; junction bases outside the gene matches: 7. CDR3 loop: CASSVGTGGWEQYF. CDR3 nucleotide sequence: TGCGCCAGCAGCGTTGGGACAGGGGGGTGGGAGCAGTACTTC.

J is TRBJ1-5 and V is TRBV6-6; 7 bases match TRBD1. Germline V CDR1 and CDR2: MNHNY, SVGAGI (reference sequence). CDR3 length equals 14 residues. With 6 bases clipped from V and 5 bases from J, the junction kept 7 bases outside the gene matches. The CDR3 region is CASSLDREDQPQHF. The DNA of the CDR3 is TGTGCCAGCAGCCTTGACAGGGAGGATCAGCCCCAGCATTTT.

The chain recombines TRBV3-1 (or the pseudogene TRBV3-2) with TRBJ2-5, with TRBD2 identical over 11 bases. Unmatched junction bases numbered 10, after V lost 0 bases and J lost 1 base. This CDR3 comprises 19 residues. CDR1 and CDR2 from the germline V gene are LGHDT and YNNKEL (reference sequence). This CDR3 is CASSQDVASGGPTQETQYF. CDR3 nucleotide sequence: TGTGCCAGCAGCCAAGATGTGGCTAGCGGGGGGCCCACCCAAGAGACCCAGTACTTC.

The chain carries TRBV19 and TRBJ1-5, with TRBD1 identical over 7 bases. Trimming cost V 4 bases and J 1 base; bases outside gene matches: 4. The CDR3 totals 15 residues. CDR1 and CDR2 from the germline V gene are LNHDA and SQIVND (reference sequence). The CDR3 spells CASSTKGQSNQPQHF. The CDR3 coding sequence is TGTGCCAGTAGTACGAAGGGACAGAGCAATCAGCCCCAGCATTTT.

V usage is TRBV30 and J usage is TRBJ2-1; 7 bases align to TRBD1. Germline assignment: CDR1 GTSNPN and CDR2 SVGIG (reference sequence). V gave up 0 bases and J gave up 8 bases; unmatched junction bases: 10. The CDR3 length is 15 residues. CDR3 in amino acids: CAWSVRGPSTDEQFF. In DNA, the CDR3 is TGTGCCTGGAGTGTAAGGGGGCCCTCTACAGATGAGCAGTTCTTC.

The gene calls are TRBV9 and TRBJ2-7; no definite D call. The V gene's germline CDR1 is SGDLS and CDR2 YYNGEE. The CDR3 is 14 amino acids. With 1 base removed from V and 0 bases from J, the gap between germline ends came to 8 bases. CDR3 bases: TGTGCCAGCAGCGTACGCTACGGCTCCTACGAGCAGTACTTC. Amino acids: CASSVRYGSYEQYF.

The V call is TRBV19, the J call TRBJ2-3; D call uncertain. V was pared by 2 bases and J by 0 bases, with 12 bases between. CDR1 LNHDA and CDR2 SQIVND come from the germline V gene (reference sequence). The CDR3 contains 16 residues. The CDR3 reads CASSITPGASTDTQYF. The DNA for the CDR3 is TGTGCCAGTAGTATAACCCCCGGTGCTAGCACAGATACGCAGTATTTT.

This chain connects TRBV4-2 to TRBJ1-2; no reliable D call. CDR3 length: 15 amino acids. The germline gives CDR1 LGHNA, CDR2 YNFKEQ. V was clipped by 2 bases and J by 2 bases, with 12 bases between them. The CDR3 sequence: CASSQTITANYGYTF. DNA for the CDR3: TGTGCCAGCAGCCAAACTATAACAGCGAACTATGGCTACACCTTC.

The rearrangement links TRBV6-5 to TRBJ1-1; 10 bases are shared with TRBD1. The V and J ends lost 0 bases and 13 bases, in that order; junction bases with no gene match: 8. The CDR3 sequence is 14 residues long. CDR1 MNHEY and CDR2 SVGAGI come from the germline V gene. This CDR3 reads CASSYSITGTGDFF. As DNA, the CDR3 is TGTGCCAGCAGTTACTCTATAACTGGGACAGGGGATTTCTTT.

The V gene is TRBV7-2, the J gene TRBJ1-6; perhaps TRBD1 as D (6 bases). The ends were cut back, 1 base at V and 7 bases at J, with 11 bases in the middle. The CDR3 is 15 amino acids. In germline, CDR1 is SGHTA, CDR2 FQGNSA. The CDR3 region is CASSLDRGRNSPLHF. DNA for the CDR3: TGTGCCAGCAGCTTAGACCGGGGGCGCAATTCACCCCTCCACTTT.

The genes are TRBV9 and TRBJ2-7; 7 nucleotides agree with TRBD2. The CDR3 is made up of 15 amino acids. Germline V gene lookup returns CDR1 SGDLS and CDR2 YYNGEE. The V gene end was trimmed by 4 bases and the J gene end by 10 bases; junction bases not matched to a gene: 17. The CDR3 coding sequence is TGTGCCAGCAGCAGAGGGGAGGGTCTGGGTCCGGTTCAGTACTTC. The encoded protein is CASSRGEGLGPVQYF.

The chain uses TRBV5-8 and TRBJ1-3; unclear D gene. The V and J ends lost 4 bases and 4 bases respectively, with 9 bases between them. The CDR3 has 13 residues. Germline CDR1 is SGHTS and CDR2 is YDEGEE. The CDR3 DNA reads as TGTGCCAGCAGCCACCTATTCGGAAACACCATATATTTT. As protein: CASSHLFGNTIYF.

The chain carries TRBV7-2 and TRBJ1-3; possible D gene TRBD1, 6 bases. Between the trimmed V and J ends, which lost 3 bases and 3 bases, there was a span of 9 bases. Germline V gene lookup returns CDR1 SGHTA and CDR2 FQGNSA. This CDR3 contains 14 residues. CDR3 loop: CASSLFRGGNTIYF. As DNA, the CDR3 is TGTGCCAGCAGCTTGTTCAGGGGTGGAAACACCATATATTTT.

The count of this clone is one. The CDR3 protein is CASSAWTGTGSPLHF. DNA of the CDR3: TGTGCCAGCAGCGCCTGGACAGGGACAGGATCACCCCTCCACTTT. V gene TRBV7-2 combines with J gene TRBJ1-6; 8 nucleotides agree with TRBD1. V was clipped by 5 bases and J by 10 bases; unmatched bases: 10. The CDR3 extends over 15 amino acids. Germline V gene data show CDR1 as SGHTA and CDR2 as FQGNSA.

The rearrangement links TRBV3-1 (or the pseudogene TRBV3-2) to TRBJ1-5; 9 bases fit TRBD1. The CDR3 totals 15 residues. Germline trimming cut 9 bases from V and 9 bases from J; bases unmatched to any gene: 15. Looked up from germline, CDR1 is LGHDT and CDR2 is YNNKEL (reference sequence). The CDR3 spells CASYSPPGQGGPQHF. The CDR3 coding sequence is TGTGCCAGTTATAGCCCACCGGGACAGGGTGGGCCCCAGCATTTT.

The rearrangement links TRBV30 to TRBJ1-5; D is possibly TRBD1 (6 bases). Deletions cut 4 bases from V and 4 bases from J, with 14 bases between. CDR1 is GTSNPN, CDR2 SVGIG, per germline (reference sequence). The CDR3 length is 14 residues. DNA for the CDR3: TGTGCCTGGACCCCGGACAGCTTGAATCAGCCCCAGCATTTT. Its protein is CAWTPDSLNQPQHF. The full variable domain, rest sourced from reference TRBV30 and TRBJ1-5, is SQTIHQWPATLVQPVGSPLSLECTVEGTSNPNLYWYRQAAGRGLQLLFYSVGIGQISSEVPQNLSASRPQDRQFILSSKKLLLSDSGFYLCAWTPDSLNQPQHFGDGTRLSIL.

V and J are TRBV6-5 and TRBJ1-2; D uncertain. CDR3 length equals 14 residues. Trimming removed 6 bases at V and 4 bases at J, with 15 bases between. CDR1 MNHEY and CDR2 SVGAGI come from the germline V gene. CDR3 nucleotides: TGTGCCAGCAGCCCCTTTGGGCCGGGCTATGGCTACACCTTC. Protein: CASSPFGPGYGYTF.

CDR3 in DNA: TGTGCCAGCAGTTACTGGCAGGTCCCCAATTCACCCCTCCACTTT. The encoded protein is CASSYWQVPNSPLHF. V gene TRBV6-5 combines with J gene TRBJ1-6, with D hard to call. In germline, CDR1 is MNHEY, CDR2 SVGAGI. Between the trimmed V and J ends, which lost 1 base and 7 bases, there was a span of 11 bases. The CDR3 loop spans 15 amino acids.

This clone was found once. The V gene is TRBV5-8, the J gene TRBJ1-2; 8 positions agree with TRBD1. Germline-derived CDR1 and CDR2 are SGHTS and YDEGEE. The CDR3 is 14 amino acids. With 0 bases clipped from V and 6 bases from J, the junction kept 4 bases outside the gene matches. This chain's CDR3 is CASSLGQGSHGYTF. CDR3 DNA sequence: TGTGCCAGCAGCTTGGGACAGGGGAGTCATGGCTACACCTTC.

This chain connects TRBV13 to TRBJ2-3, with 10 bases identical to TRBD1. The germline V gene has CDR1 PRHDT and CDR2 FYEKMQ (reference sequence). Trimming removed 5 bases from V and 2 bases from J; junction bases left unmatched: 4. CDR3 length equals 15 residues. CDR3 sequence: CASSLGQGTTDTQYF. In DNA form, the CDR3 reads TGTGCCAGCAGCCTGGGACAGGGGACCACAGATACGCAGTATTTT.

V gene TRBV10-1 combines with J gene TRBJ2-2, with TRBD2 matching over 9 bases. This CDR3 is built from 16 residues. Germline CDR1 WNHNN, CDR2 SYGVQD (reference sequence). With V trimmed by 2 bases and J by 7 bases, 8 bases remained unmatched. Here the CDR3 DNA reads TGCGCCAGCAGTGAGAGTTTGGCGGGGGGGCTCGGGGAGCTGTTTTTT. This translates into CASSESLAGGLGELFF.

The chain is built from TRBV3-1 (or the pseudogene TRBV3-2) and TRBJ2-2; 14 nucleotides align to TRBD2. The V segment lost 4 bases and the J segment 7 bases; nucleotides outside the gene matches: 5. CDR3 length equals 16 residues. CDR1 and CDR2 from the germline V gene are LGHDT and YNNKEL (reference sequence). This chain's CDR3 is CASSLTSGGAHGELFF. DNA for the CDR3: TGTGCCAGCAGCCTGACTAGCGGGGGGGCCCACGGGGAGCTGTTTTTT.

This clone has more than one count but fewer than ten. V usage is TRBV6-2 or TRBV6-3 and J usage is TRBJ1-5; TRBD1 is a possible D gene (6 bases). Trimming took off 5 bases at V and 7 bases at J, with 15 bases between the two ends. This CDR3 spans 14 amino acids. In germline, CDR1 is MNHEY, CDR2 SVGEGT. CDR3 loop: CASSTPGQFQPQHF. CDR3 in DNA: TGTGCCAGCAGTACCCCCGGACAGTTCCAGCCCCAGCATTTT.

The chain uses TRBV12-3 or TRBV12-4 and TRBJ1-2; D is uncertain. Trimming took off 3 bases at V and 5 bases at J, with 7 bases between the two ends. The CDR3 is 12 amino acids. CDR3 region: CASSLQSYGYTF. The CDR3 region has the DNA TGTGCCAGCAGTTTGCAGAGTTATGGCTACACCTTC.

A single count supports this clone. The V gene is TRBV30, the J gene TRBJ1-6; unclear D gene. V gave up 4 bases and J gave up 8 bases, with 15 bases separating them. The CDR3 sequence is 14 residues long. Germline lookup yields CDR1 GTSNPN and CDR2 SVGIG (reference sequence). Here the CDR3 reads CAWMGGLGDSPLHF. The CDR3 DNA is TGTGCCTGGATGGGCGGTTTGGGTGATTCACCCCTCCACTTT.

DNA for the CDR3: TGTGCCAGTAGTCTCCGACAGGGGTCGGCTTTGAACACTGAAGCTTTCTTT. Amino acids: CASSLRQGSALNTEAFF. The rearrangement uses TRBV19 and TRBJ1-1, with 8 bases matching TRBD1. Germline values: CDR1 LNHDA, CDR2 SQIVND (reference sequence). This CDR3 contains 17 residues. The V and J ends lost 5 bases and 0 bases, in that order; junction bases with no gene match: 11.